These T cell receptor beta chains were read from a single sample in a study of PD-L1 blockade in urothelial cancer. Only in-frame clones appear in the TCRdb table, and some are missing; sequencing was by immunoSEQ multiplex PCR. The repertoire holds approximately 100,000 clones, about 91% seen once, with 0.85% to 1% in the top ten. The specimen comprised PBMCs, sampled around atezolizumab (anti-PD-L1) treatment. These receptors were taken from a woman aged 80 or over with urothelial cancer. Each CDR3 is given with its conserved first and last residue. The D gene is left open where the match is weak. Size values are once, few and many counts, or a class for expanded clones, and some rows have none.

NA	NA	14	TRBV2	TRBJ1-1	TGTGCCAGCAGTGAACTGGGGGGGCGTACTGAAGCTTTCTTT	CASSELGGRTEAFF
TRBD1	NA	14	TRBV5-6	TRBJ1-1	TGTGCCAGCAGTTTGACAGGGCCCTTAACTGAAGCTTTCTTT	CASSLTGPLTEAFF
NA	NA	15	TRBV29-1	TRBJ2-2	TGCAGCGTTGGGACAGCGGTAACGAACACCGGGGAGCTGTTTTTT	CSVGTAVTNTGELFF
TRBD1	NA	16	TRBV5-6	TRBJ1-1	TGTGCCAGCAGCCAATATAAAGACAGGGCGAACACTGAAGCTTTCTTT	CASSQYKDRANTEAFF
TRBD2	NA	15	TRBV5-1	TRBJ2-3	TGCGCCAGCAGCCCGGGACTAGTGAACACAGATACGCAGTATTTT	CASSPGLVNTDTQYF
NA	NA	14	TRBV2	TRBJ2-7	TGTGCCATAGGAGGGAACCGTTCGACCTACGAGCAGTACTTC	CAIGGNRSTYEQYF
NA	NA	15	TRBV30	TRBJ2-3	TGTGCCTGGGAGCTCGCCCAAGCTAGCACAGATACGCAGTATTTT	CAWELAQASTDTQYF
TRBD2	few	15	TRBV4-1	TRBJ2-7	TGCGCCAGCAGCCTCGGACTAGCGGGATTCTACGAGCAGTACTTC	CASSLGLAGFYEQYF
NA	few	13	TRBV5-4	TRBJ1-1	TGTGCCAGCAGCTACGGGTTGAACACTGAAGCTTTCTTT	CASSYGLNTEAFF
TRBD2	NA	16	TRBV19	TRBJ2-1	TGTGCCAGTAGTATCGGGAGGGTCTGGAACTACAATGAGCAGTTCTTC	CASSIGRVWNYNEQFF
NA	NA	14	TRBV27	TRBJ2-3	TGTGCCAGCAGTGAATTAGGGGGCACAGATACGCAGTATTTT	CASSELGGTDTQYF
NA	NA	14	TRBV7-3	TRBJ2-5	TGTGCCAGCAGCTTAGGGTCAGGAGGGGAGACCCAGTACTTC	CASSLGSGGETQYF
NA	NA	13	TRBV30	TRBJ2-2	TGTGCCTGGAGAGGGGCAAACACCGGGGAGCTGTTTTTT	CAWRGANTGELFF
NA	NA	15	TRBV6-5	TRBJ2-2	TGTGCCAGCAGCCCGACAGGATCTAACACCGGGGAGCTGTTTTTT	CASSPTGSNTGELFF
NA	NA	15	TRBV7-9	TRBJ2-5	TGTGCCAGCAGGCCCCCCAGGGTCGGGGGTTCGGCCCAGTACTTC	CASRPPRVGGSAQYF
NA	NA	14	TRBV28	TRBJ1-3	TGTGCCAGCAGAACCGGAGGATCTGGAAACACCATATATTTT	CASRTGGSGNTIYF
TRBD1	once	15	TRBV5-6	TRBJ1-5	TGTGCCAGCAGCAGCCAGGGGGTCGACAATCAGCCCCAGCATTTT	CASSSQGVDNQPQHF
TRBD2	NA	17	TRBV6-1	TRBJ2-2	TGTGCCAGCAGTGACCTGGGAGGGCCTCCGTTCACCGGGGAGCTGTTTTTT	CASSDLGGPPFTGELFF
NA	NA	13	TRBV27	TRBJ2-5	TGTGCCAGCAGTTTTCTAACCGAAGAGACCCAGTACTTC	CASSFLTEETQYF
TRBD2	NA	14	TRBV9	TRBJ2-1	TGTGCCAGCAGCTCCCGGGGGACTAGTAATGAGCAGTTCTTC	CASSSRGTSNEQFF
NA	NA	13	TRBV11-2	TRBJ2-5	TGTGCCAGCAGCTTAGACGGGGTAGAGACCCAGTACTTC	CASSLDGVETQYF
NA	NA	15	TRBV30	TRBJ1-3	TGTGCCTGGAGTCCGGAGGGAAGAGCTGGAAACACCATATATTTT	CAWSPEGRAGNTIYF
TRBD1	NA	17	TRBV5-6	TRBJ1-5	TGTGCCAGCAGCTTGGGGGACAGAAACCAGGCCAATCAGCCCCAGCATTTT	CASSLGDRNQANQPQHF
TRBD1	NA	13	TRBV7-3	TRBJ2-3	TGTGCCAGCAGTCTAGGGGGCCCAGATACGCAGTATTTT	CASSLGGPDTQYF
NA	NA	17	TRBV7-9	TRBJ2-3	TGTGCCAGCAGCTTAGCGCTAAGGCAGGGGGGTACAGATACGCAGTATTTT	CASSLALRQGGTDTQYF
TRBD2	NA	15	TRBV2	TRBJ2-1	TGTGCCAGCAGGGCCGGGACTAGCGGGAGTCATGAGCAGTTCTTC	CASRAGTSGSHEQFF
NA	NA	15	TRBV19	TRBJ2-1	TGTGCCAGTAGTATACTGCGGGCCCCCAACAATGAGCAGTTCTTC	CASSILRAPNNEQFF
NA	NA	15	TRBV19	TRBJ2-3	TGTGCCAGTAGTATCTGGGGGGGGGCCACAGATACGCAGTATTTT	CASSIWGGATDTQYF
NA	once	12	TRBV28	TRBJ1-2	TGTGCCAGCAGTCCCCAGAACTATGGCTACACCTTC	CASSPQNYGYTF
NA	NA	15	TRBV7-6	TRBJ1-1	TGTGCCAGCAGCTTGGAAGGACAGTTGTACACTGAAGCTTTCTTT	CASSLEGQLYTEAFF
TRBD2	NA	13	TRBV10-3	TRBJ2-1	TGTGCCATCGGTCTAGCGGGAGCCTGGGAGCAGTTCTTC	CAIGLAGAWEQFF
NA	NA	17	TRBV30	TRBJ2-5	TGTGCCTGGAATCCCCACCCGTGGCTAGAAGGTGGAGAGACCCAGTACTTC	CAWNPHPWLEGGETQYF
NA	NA	13	TRBV19	TRBJ2-1	TGTGCCAGTAGTATAGCAGGGCTGAATGAGCAGTTCTTC	CASSIAGLNEQFF
TRBD1	NA	14	TRBV7-3	TRBJ1-1	TGTGCCAGCAGCTCGGGACAGGGTGCGACTGAAGCTTTCTTT	CASSSGQGATEAFF
TRBD2	NA	15	TRBV27	TRBJ2-7	TGTGCCAGCAGTTTATCTAGCGGGACACTCTACGAGCAGTACTTC	CASSLSSGTLYEQYF
TRBD1	NA	18	TRBV9	TRBJ1-4	TGTGCCAGGCCACCGGGACAGGGGAGGACAACAACTAATGAAAAACTGTTTTTT	CARPPGQGRTTTNEKLFF
NA	once	14	TRBV30	TRBJ1-5	TGTGCCTGGAGTGTCATGACAGCTAATCAGCCCCAGCATTTT	CAWSVMTANQPQHF
NA	NA	12	TRBV6-1	TRBJ1-2	TGTGCCAGCGGGAGGCCTAGGTATGGCTACACCTTC	CASGRPRYGYTF
NA	NA	18	TRBV4-1	TRBJ1-1	TGCGCCAGCAGCCAATACCCTAGGGAGGCGGCCGAGAACACTGAAGCTTTCTTT	CASSQYPREAAENTEAFF
TRBD1	NA	14	TRBV2	TRBJ1-2	TGTGCCAGCAGTGGGCGGGACAGATATCATGGCTACACCTTC	CASSGRDRYHGYTF
TRBD1	NA	15	TRBV7-2	TRBJ1-5	TGTGCCAGCAGCTGGGGACAGGGGGTTTCTCAGCCCCAGCATTTT	CASSWGQGVSQPQHF
NA	NA	16	TRBV19	TRBJ1-1	TGTGCCAGTAATCCGGAAGGTTTATGGGGGGGCACTGAAGCTTTCTTT	CASNPEGLWGGTEAFF
NA	once	16	TRBV27	TRBJ2-2	TGTGCCAGCAGTCTCTCCATCCAGCGCTCCACCGGGGAGCTGTTTTTT	CASSLSIQRSTGELFF
NA	NA	13	TRBV19	TRBJ1-1	TGTGCCAGTACACGTGGCAGGAACACTGAAGCTTTCTTT	CASTRGRNTEAFF
TRBD2	NA	15	TRBV5-6	TRBJ2-1	TGTGCCAGCAGCTTAACAGCGGGAGGGGTGAATGAGCAGTTCTTC	CASSLTAGGVNEQFF
NA	NA	15	TRBV27	TRBJ2-1	TGTGCCAGCAATCCCTTAGGAGAGAGTTACAATGAGCAGTTCTTC	CASNPLGESYNEQFF
TRBD1	once	18	TRBV11-3	TRBJ2-6	TGTGCCAGCAGCTTGGGGGACAGGGGGCTCTCTGGGGCCAACGTCCTGACTTTC	CASSLGDRGLSGANVLTF
TRBD2	NA	17	TRBV4-1	TRBJ2-1	TGCGCCAGCCCCAAATTCGGACTAGCGGGAACCGACAATGAGCAGTTCTTC	CASPKFGLAGTDNEQFF
NA	NA	15	TRBV6-1	TRBJ2-5	TGTGCCAGCAAACACGCACAGGGAACTAAGGAGACCCAGTACTTC	CASKHAQGTKETQYF